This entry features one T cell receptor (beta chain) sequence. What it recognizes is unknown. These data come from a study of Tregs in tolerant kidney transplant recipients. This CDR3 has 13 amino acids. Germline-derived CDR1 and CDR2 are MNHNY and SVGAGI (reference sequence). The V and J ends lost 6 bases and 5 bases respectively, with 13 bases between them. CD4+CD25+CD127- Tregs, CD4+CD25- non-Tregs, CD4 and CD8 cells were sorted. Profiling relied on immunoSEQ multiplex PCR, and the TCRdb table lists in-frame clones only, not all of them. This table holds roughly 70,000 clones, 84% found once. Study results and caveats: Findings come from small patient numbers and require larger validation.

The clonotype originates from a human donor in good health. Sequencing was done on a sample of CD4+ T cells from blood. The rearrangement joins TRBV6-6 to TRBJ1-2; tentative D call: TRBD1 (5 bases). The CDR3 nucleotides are TGTGCCAGCAGGTCGATCCGGGGGTATGGCTACACCTTC. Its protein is CASRSIRGYGYTF.